This T cell receptor beta chain was retrieved from a study of patients and donors after allogeneic stem cell transplantation. This CDR3 region has 14 residues. Trimming took off 3 bases at V and 0 bases at J, with 9 bases between the two ends. CDR1 and CDR2 from the germline V gene are DFQATT and SNEGSKA (reference sequence). TCRdb recomputed calls from the RT-PCR reads with MiXCR, one row per CDR3 protein. The sample lists 200,000 to 250,000 distinct CDR3 sequences; 12% to 15% were seen once. This clonotype was recorded a few times. This chain connects TRBV20-1 to TRBJ2-1; D remains ambiguous. What was sequenced was blood, either unsorted or a sorted T cell fraction (not recorded which). The clonotype comes from a human donor who was either an allogeneic HSCT recipient or a stem cell or donor lymphocyte infusion donor (not recorded which). It is not recorded whose cells these are; they may come from a transplant donor. CDR3 DNA: TGCAGTGCTAGCGACGGTGGCTCCTACAATGAGCAGTTCTTC. It yields the protein CSASDGGSYNEQFF.